The clone carrying this T cell receptor (beta chain) was seen a handful of times. Its specificity is not known. These data come from a study of OX40 agonist ivuxolimab in advanced cancers. Study-wide background: Earlier anti-PD-1, anti-PD-L1 or anti-CTLA-4 therapy was permitted; around 40% had received some.

The V and J ends lost 7 bases and 0 bases respectively, with 13 bases between them. CDR1 and CDR2 from the germline V gene are MGHRA and YSYEKL. The CDR3 loop spans 15 amino acids. General study findings and limits: It was not determined which antigens were specifically recognized by the peripheral T cells that had undergone clonal expansion.

Assay: immunoSEQ multiplex PCR; the TCRdb copy retains only in-frame clones and omits some. The profile shows about 62,000 clones, approximately 81% of them singletons. The source material was CD4+ or CD8+ T cells sorted from blood, sampled in a trial of the OX40 agonist ivuxolimab. This clonotype was sampled from an adult with an advanced solid tumor such as melanoma, head and neck, liver or kidney cancer. The gene calls are TRBV4-1 and TRBJ1-5; TRBD1 is a possible D gene (6 bases). CDR3 loop: CASTGQFNSNQPQHF. The CDR3 coding sequence is TGCGCCAGCACTGGACAGTTTAATAGCAATCAGCCCCAGCATTTT.